This T cell receptor (beta chain) came from a study of blood T cell repertoires in COVID-19 (dated by TCRdb to 2018 to 2020). With respect to the entire study: Samples covering the acute and convalescent phases of COVID-19 were provided by collaborators in the United States, Italy and Spain. The samples were drawn from the first 160 participants of the ongoing ImmuneRACE study and from roughly 1,300 subjects provided by 6 global collaborators. The repertoires were released in a freely available public database intended as a resource for research on the immune response to SARS-CoV-2. The prospective study material was composed of cDNA or gDNA derived from T cells, B-cell-depleted T cells, or PBMCs. Where HLA class I and class II types were available, the types were taken from metadata supplied by the sample provider, not from assay-based typing. Nearly every sample came with metadata listing a de-identified subject ID, COVID-19 status, age in years and sex. The dataset comprised deeply sampled blood TCRbeta repertoires from subjects exposed to, actively infected with, or recovered from COVID-19.

Findings and caveats that apply to the study as a whole: Clinical and demographic metadata were provided uncurated, with the amount varying by source and participant.

TCRbeta CDR3 regions were amplified from genomic DNA by means of the immunoSEQ Assay, a bias-controlled multiplex PCR. Per the source publication's procedure: Nucleated cell counts per sample were estimated from amplification of reference gene primers within the assay. To quantify the absolute abundance of each unique TCRbeta CDR3 rearrangement, sequence reads were collapsed and filtered. For each sample, productive Simpson clonality was calculated as the square root of Simpson's diversity index over productive rearrangements. TCRdb's version of the immuneACCESS table is confined to in-frame rearrangements and falls short of the full clone set. An unresolved V gene accounts for under half of the shortfall where checked; the remainder is of unknown origin. That table supplies the V and J calls and clone size; D and trimming were determined from the DNA. The sample data list hundreds of thousands of clones, and approximately 87% of these were observed just once. Together, the top ten hold around 10% of the sample.

On this clone itself: There is no known antigen for this receptor. At one of its ends the junction is not consistent with the germline gene, which may arise from a read error.

CDR1 is given as SSHAT and CDR2 as FNYEAQ, both from the germline V gene (reference sequence). The CDR3 starts with the cysteine, ends with the phenylalanine, and has 15 residues. Of all the DNA, just the CDR3 is kept, 45 bases in frame from base 1. In the prospective study, participants were about 18 to 100 years old, resided in approximately 22 geographic areas of the United States, and were enrolled through a virtual design. To assign participants to cohorts, the prospective study relied on clinical history that participants themselves reported in a screening survey and a study questionnaire. For ImmuneRACE Cohort 3, a participant was defined as recovered based on two consecutive negative NP/OP PCR tests, clearance by a healthcare professional, or resolution of symptoms. In the prospective study, whole blood, serum and a nasopharyngeal or oropharyngeal swab were collected from each participant by mobile phlebotomists. Additional blood draws and questionnaires over an approximately two-month period could optionally be provided by prospective study participants. Prospective study blood samples were shipped either frozen or at room temperature before DNA extraction.

The material sequenced was PBMCs or T cells enriched from blood (not recorded which). This receptor was obtained from a woman aged 45-59 years who had recovered from COVID-19. The chain is assembled from TRBV7-7 and TRBJ1-3, with TRBD1 tentatively as D gene (6 bases match). The CDR3 reads as follows: CASSLGQSSGNTIYF. The sequence in DNA is TGTGCTAGCAGCTTAGGACAGAGCTCTGGAAACACCATATATTTT. The entire variable domain, with the stretches around the CDR3 drawn from the reference TRBV7-7 and TRBJ1-3 proteins, is GAGVSQSPRYKVTKRGQDVTLRCDPISSHATLYWYQQALGQGPEFLTYFNYEAQPDKSGLPSDRFSAERPEGSISTLTIQRTEQRDSAMYRCASSLGQSSGNTIYFGEGSWLTVV.